This note documents a single T cell receptor (beta chain) sequence. What it binds is not known. 60 Vbeta and 13 Jbeta primers were used in PCR. Sequencing used immunoSEQ multiplex PCR; TCRdb keeps in-frame clones, though not all of them. This table holds approximately 180,000 clones, 73% found once. Trimming took off 2 bases at V and 12 bases at J, with 17 bases between the two ends. Germline V gene sequence: CDR1 MGHRA, CDR2 YSYEKL. CDR3 length equals 14 residues. This entry belongs to a study of cytomegalovirus exposure and HLA in healthy donors. Findings of the study overall: Only CMV serostatus was available as immune exposure information.

The TCR sequence derives from a young woman in good health and CMV-seronegative. V and J are TRBV4-1 and TRBJ2-1, with D possibly TRBD1 on 5 matching bases. Sequences were obtained from PBMCs. The CDR3 DNA reads as TGCGCCAGCAGCCAACTTGGGCAGGGAAAGGGGCAGTTCTTC. Encoded protein: CASSQLGQGKGQFF.